The TCR beta chain described here comes from a study of cytomegalovirus exposure and HLA in healthy donors. As for the study in general: A data release that came early held roughly 85 million unique TCRs from HLA-typed donors. The study, taken as a whole, reports: CMV serostatus was the only recorded immune exposure for donors.

The PCR employed 60 Vbeta primers together with 13 Jbeta primers. Sequenced by immunoSEQ multiplex PCR; TCRdb stores in-frame clones only, minus some. This specimen shows 130,000 or so clones; the ten leading clones hold just under 2%. Points on this clone: As yet, its antigen is unknown.

The CDR3 runs to 13 residues. In germline, CDR1 is SGHTA, CDR2 FQGNSA. J lost 6 bases, V lost 8 bases, and 10 bases had no gene match. The gene calls are TRBV7-2 and TRBJ2-7; 7 bases are a match to TRBD1. This TCR came from a woman aged 55 to 70 in good health and CMV-seronegative. The sequencing sample was made of PBMCs. The CDR3 spells CASSLGQYSEQYF. CDR3 bases: TGTGCCAGCTCCCTGGGACAGTATTCCGAGCAGTACTTC.